Listed below are T cell receptor beta chains from one sample, sequenced in a study of blood T cell repertoires in COVID-19. Some clones are missing from TCRdb's copy, which holds only in-frame ones; the method was immunoSEQ multiplex PCR. Altogether around 250,000 clones are present, just over 85% being singletons, with the ten largest covering approximately 3%. The material sequenced was peripheral blood. Every receptor here comes from a woman aged 25 to 39 with active or convalescent COVID-19. The CDR3 runs from the conserved cysteine through the conserved F or W. The order of the fields is V gene, J gene, D gene, CDR3 protein. A D gene is named only where the DNA matches it firmly.

TRBV6-5	TRBJ1-5	.	CASSFNSNQPQHF
TRBV12-5	TRBJ2-1	TRBD1	CASGAGDRGLSYNEQFF
TRBV7-7	TRBJ2-1	TRBD2	CASSLDTSGGAVSYNEQFF
TRBV6-2/TRBV6-3	TRBJ1-5	TRBD1	CASSLGQGVVPQHF
TRBV7-9	TRBJ1-1	.	CASSPGSRNTEAFF
TRBV19	TRBJ1-5	.	CASNAGPNNQPQHF
TRBV18	TRBJ1-5	.	CASSPEAGGRQPQHF
TRBV4-2	TRBJ1-5	.	CASSQELRGGQPQHF
TRBV6-2/TRBV6-3	TRBJ1-5	.	CASSLTLLPSRKGLYGNQPQHF
TRBV11-2	TRBJ1-2	TRBD1	CASSFPGTGFDGYTF
TRBV10-3	TRBJ1-2	TRBD1	CAISAITGDYGYTF
TRBV7-2	TRBJ2-3	.	CASSLDLRVRLDTQYF
TRBV12-3/TRBV12-4	TRBJ1-1	.	CASSSKGAEAFF
TRBV7-3	TRBJ2-1	.	CASSSLGEQFF
TRBV30	TRBJ2-2	.	CAWRNAGANTGELFF
TRBV3-1/TRBV3-2	TRBJ2-2	.	CASSQFLHGELLF
TRBV9	TRBJ2-4	TRBD1	CASSETDRAPTHIQYF
TRBV5-1	TRBJ1-1	.	CASSLAGVGAFF
TRBV15	TRBJ1-4	TRBD1	CATSTRDSPKGEKLFF
TRBV28	TRBJ2-3	TRBD2	CASSLPGGQNTQYF
TRBV19	TRBJ1-2	.	CASSRSRDYGYTF
TRBV19	TRBJ1-5	.	CASSIGGRSDQPQHF
TRBV5-6	TRBJ1-6	TRBD1	CASSRTGGSPLHF
TRBV5-1	TRBJ2-3	.	CASSLEGGDTQYF
TRBV27	TRBJ1-5	.	CASSSLAGSLLYSNQPQHF
TRBV1	TRBJ1-1	.	CTSSHGGDHTEAFF
TRBV7-8	TRBJ1-2	.	CASSFFPLAGYGYTF
TRBV29-1	TRBJ2-1	.	CSVIAGDSRRSNEQFF
TRBV9	TRBJ1-3	.	CASSLTQGSPGNTIYF
TRBV7-2	TRBJ1-1	.	CASSPSPDNTEAFF
TRBV5-1	TRBJ1-1	.	CASSSGHPGTEAFF
TRBV9	TRBJ2-2	TRBD2	CASSGLAGGQGGELFF
TRBV12-3/TRBV12-4	TRBJ2-1	.	CASSLIGVNEQFF
TRBV13	TRBJ1-2	.	CASSSQGSKGYTF
TRBV7-2	TRBJ2-1	TRBD2	CASSLATTSVSEQFF
TRBV27	TRBJ1-5	.	CASSLGQNQPQHF
TRBV6-5	TRBJ2-2	.	CASSPPAGYTGELFF
TRBV18	TRBJ2-1	.	CASSQFRGEQFF
TRBV5-4	TRBJ2-3	TRBD2	CASSLKNSGGLFSTDTQYF
TRBV12-3/TRBV12-4	TRBJ2-2	.	CASSSTHTGELFF